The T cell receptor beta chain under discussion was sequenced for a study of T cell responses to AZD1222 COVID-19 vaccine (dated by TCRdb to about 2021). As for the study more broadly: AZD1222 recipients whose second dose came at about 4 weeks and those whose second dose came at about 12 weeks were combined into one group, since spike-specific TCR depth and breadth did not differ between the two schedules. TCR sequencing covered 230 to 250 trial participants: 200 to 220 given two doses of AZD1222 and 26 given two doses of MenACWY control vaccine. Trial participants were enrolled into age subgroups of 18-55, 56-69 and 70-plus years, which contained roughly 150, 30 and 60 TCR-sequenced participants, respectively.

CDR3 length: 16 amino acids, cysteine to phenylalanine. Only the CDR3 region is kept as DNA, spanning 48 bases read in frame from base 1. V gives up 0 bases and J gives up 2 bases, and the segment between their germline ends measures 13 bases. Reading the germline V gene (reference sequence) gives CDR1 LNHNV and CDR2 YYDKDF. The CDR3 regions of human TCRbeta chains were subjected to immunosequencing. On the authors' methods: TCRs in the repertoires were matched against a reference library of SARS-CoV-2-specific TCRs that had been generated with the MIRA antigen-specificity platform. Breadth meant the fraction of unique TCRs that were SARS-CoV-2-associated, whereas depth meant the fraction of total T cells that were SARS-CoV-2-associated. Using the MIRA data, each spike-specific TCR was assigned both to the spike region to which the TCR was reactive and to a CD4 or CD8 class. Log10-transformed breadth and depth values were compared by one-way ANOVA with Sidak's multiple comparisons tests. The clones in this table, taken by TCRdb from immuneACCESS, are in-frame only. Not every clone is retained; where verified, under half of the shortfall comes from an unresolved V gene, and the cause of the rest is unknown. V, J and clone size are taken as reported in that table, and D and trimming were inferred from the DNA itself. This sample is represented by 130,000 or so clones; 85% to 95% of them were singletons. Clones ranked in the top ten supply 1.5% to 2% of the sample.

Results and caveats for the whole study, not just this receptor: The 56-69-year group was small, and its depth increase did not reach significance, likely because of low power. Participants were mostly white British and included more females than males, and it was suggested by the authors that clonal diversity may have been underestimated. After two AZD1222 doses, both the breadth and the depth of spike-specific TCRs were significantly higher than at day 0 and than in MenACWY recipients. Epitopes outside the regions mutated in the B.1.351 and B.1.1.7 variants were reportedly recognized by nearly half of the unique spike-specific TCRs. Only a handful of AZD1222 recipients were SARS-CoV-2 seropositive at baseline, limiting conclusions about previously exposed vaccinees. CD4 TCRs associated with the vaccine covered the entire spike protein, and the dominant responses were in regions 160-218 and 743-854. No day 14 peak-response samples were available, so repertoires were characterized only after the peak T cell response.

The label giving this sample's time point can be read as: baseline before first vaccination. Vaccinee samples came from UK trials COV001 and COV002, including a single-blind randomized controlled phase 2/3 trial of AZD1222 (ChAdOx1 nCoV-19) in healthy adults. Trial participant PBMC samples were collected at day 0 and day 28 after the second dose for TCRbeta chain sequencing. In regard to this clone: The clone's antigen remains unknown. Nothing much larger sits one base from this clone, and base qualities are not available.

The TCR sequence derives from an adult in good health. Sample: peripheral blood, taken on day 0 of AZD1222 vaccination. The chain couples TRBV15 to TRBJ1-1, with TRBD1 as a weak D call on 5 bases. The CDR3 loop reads CATSRDPGGVNTEAFF. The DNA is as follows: TGTGCCACCAGCAGAGACCCGGGAGGGGTTAACACTGAAGCTTTCTTT.